A selection of T cell receptor beta chains follows, all from one sample in a study of graft-versus-host responses after intestinal transplantation. The table came from immunoSEQ multiplex PCR; TCRdb's copy has only in-frame clones and leaves some out. The sample holds about 14,000 clones; less than 45% are singletons and the top ten take more than 14%. Material: alloreactive CD8+ T cells from a mixed lymphocyte reaction culture, obtained before intestinal transplant. Receptor source: a human patient who received an intestinal transplant. CDR3s include the opening cysteine and the closing phenylalanine or tryptophan. A D gene is named only where the DNA matches it firmly. Clone size appears in some rows only: once, few, many, or a class for an expanded clone.

size	V	J	D	CDR3	DNA
medium-sized	TRBV7-3	TRBJ1-2	NA	CASSLSGGDNLYGYTF	TGTGCCAGCAGCTTAAGTGGAGGGGATAACCTCTATGGCTACACCTTC
NA	TRBV29-1	TRBJ2-2	NA	CSVPLGPGELFF	TGCAGCGTTCCTCTAGGTCCCGGGGAGCTGTTTTTT
NA	TRBV6-5	TRBJ2-1	TRBD2	CASSISGYSYNEQFF	TGTGCCAGCAGTATTAGCGGGTACTCCTACAATGAGCAGTTCTTC
NA	TRBV19	TRBJ1-1	NA	CASSIVPLTEAFF	TGTGCCAGTAGTATAGTGCCCCTAACTGAAGCTTTCTTT
NA	TRBV7-6	TRBJ1-2	NA	CASSPRGGGYGYTF	TGTGCCAGCAGCCCCCGGGGGGGTGGCTATGGCTACACCTTC
NA	TRBV6-5	TRBJ2-1	TRBD1	CASAYAGGFNEQFF	TGTGCCAGCGCCTACGCAGGGGGCTTCAATGAGCAGTTCTTC
NA	TRBV6-5	TRBJ2-7	NA	CASGPAVGLYEQYF	TGTGCCAGTGGCCCTGCGGTAGGACTCTACGAGCAGTACTTC
medium-sized	TRBV4-3	TRBJ2-7	TRBD2	CASSQGLSYEQYF	TGCGCCAGCAGCCAGGGACTATCCTACGAGCAGTACTTC
few	TRBV2	TRBJ2-7	NA	CASHKTGYEQYF	TGTGCCAGCCACAAGACGGGTTACGAGCAGTACTTC
NA	TRBV18	TRBJ2-1	NA	CASSSVFRDPYNEQFF	TGTGCCAGCTCCTCTGTCTTCAGGGATCCCTACAATGAGCAGTTCTTC
NA	TRBV29-1	TRBJ2-1	NA	CSVHTTSYNEQFF	TGCAGCGTGCACACAACCTCCTACAATGAGCAGTTCTTC
NA	TRBV7-6	TRBJ2-7	TRBD2	CASSLLSGEIYEQYF	TGTGCCAGCAGCTTACTGAGCGGGGAGATCTACGAGCAGTACTTC
NA	TRBV5-4	TRBJ2-1	NA	CASSPYLVLEQFF	TGTGCCAGCAGCCCTTACCTAGTGCTTGAGCAGTTCTTC
NA	TRBV5-4	TRBJ2-5	NA	CASSLISGQETQYF	TGTGCCAGCAGCTTGATTAGCGGCCAAGAGACCCAGTACTTC
NA	TRBV7-9	TRBJ1-2	NA	CASSSTNYGYTF	TGTGCCAGCAGCTCAACTAACTATGGCTACACCTTC
NA	TRBV2	TRBJ1-1	NA	CASTGFGTEAFF	TGTGCCAGCACAGGGTTTGGCACTGAAGCTTTCTTT
few	TRBV4-2	TRBJ2-7	TRBD1	CASSPRGQSSYEQYF	TGTGCCAGCAGCCCCAGGGGACAGAGCTCCTACGAGCAGTACTTC
NA	TRBV27	TRBJ2-7	TRBD1	CASSFGTASYEQYF	TGTGCCAGCAGTTTTGGGACAGCCAGTTACGAGCAGTACTTC
NA	TRBV29-1	TRBJ2-7	NA	CSVISAERGISYEQYF	TGCAGCGTTATATCAGCGGAGAGAGGGATATCCTACGAGCAGTACTTC
NA	TRBV5-1	TRBJ2-6	NA	CASSFTGSGANVLTF	TGCGCCAGCAGCTTTACAGGGTCTGGGGCCAACGTCCTGACTTTC
NA	TRBV23-1	TRBJ1-5	TRBD1	CASSQMDRAIYQPQHF	TGCGCCAGCAGTCAGATGGACAGGGCTATATATCAGCCCCAGCATTTT
few	TRBV2	TRBJ2-7	NA	CASSEVRLHEQYF	TGTGCCAGCAGTGAAGTCAGGTTGCACGAGCAGTACTTC
many	TRBV6-1	TRBJ2-7	NA	CASSARQPYEQYF	TGTGCCAGCAGTGCCCGACAGCCATACGAGCAGTACTTC
few	TRBV6-5	TRBJ2-2	NA	CASSYGGAGELFF	TGTGCCAGCAGTTACGGGGGGGCGGGGGAGCTGTTTTTT
few	TRBV19	TRBJ2-7	NA	CASSLTGPAYEQYF	TGTGCCAGTAGCTTGACAGGACCTGCCTACGAGCAGTACTTC
few	TRBV12-2	TRBJ2-1	NA	CASRPQLAGVDNEQFF	TGTGCAAGTCGCCCACAACTAGCGGGGGTAGACAATGAGCAGTTCTTC
NA	TRBV30	TRBJ2-6	TRBD1	CAWSRGQGHSGANVLTF	TGTGCCTGGAGCCGAGGACAGGGGCACTCTGGGGCCAACGTCCTGACTTTC
few	TRBV30	TRBJ1-1	TRBD1	CAWDGQVNTEAFF	TGTGCCTGGGACGGACAGGTGAACACTGAAGCTTTCTTT
few	TRBV28	TRBJ1-2	TRBD1	CASSPRDRGYGYTF	TGTGCCAGCAGTCCCCGGGACAGGGGCTATGGCTACACCTTC
NA	TRBV4-1	TRBJ1-2	TRBD1	CASSRARDRGNYGYTF	TGCGCCAGCAGCCGAGCACGGGACAGGGGAAACTATGGCTACACCTTC
NA	TRBV7-3	TRBJ2-7	NA	CASSLVGGDSAYEQYF	TGTGCCAGCAGCTTAGTCGGCGGGGACAGCGCCTACGAGCAGTACTTC
NA	TRBV4-2	TRBJ2-1	NA	CASSQDLAQFSYNEQFF	TGTGCCAGCAGCCAAGACCTAGCACAGTTCTCCTACAATGAGCAGTTCTTC
NA	TRBV28	TRBJ1-5	NA	CASSLRGSQSNQPQHF	TGTGCCAGCAGTTTACGCGGGAGTCAGAGCAATCAGCCCCAGCATTTT
NA	TRBV7-9	TRBJ2-3	TRBD2	CASSLGASGRDTQYF	TGTGCCAGCAGCTTAGGGGCTAGCGGGAGGGATACGCAGTATTTT
NA	TRBV9	TRBJ2-7	NA	CASSVDGRTYEQYF	TGTGCCAGCAGCGTAGATGGGAGGACCTACGAGCAGTACTTC
NA	TRBV7-9	TRBJ1-6	NA	CASSLTTEDTLHF	TGTGCCAGCAGCTTAACGACAGAGGACACCCTCCACTTT
few	TRBV9	TRBJ2-7	TRBD2	CASSVGSGGYEQYF	TGTGCCAGCAGCGTAGGTTCCGGGGGGTACGAGCAGTACTTC
NA	TRBV6-1	TRBJ1-2	NA	CASRPPGGGNGYTF	TGTGCCAGCAGACCCCCGGGTGGAGGGAATGGCTACACCTTC
NA	TRBV5-1	TRBJ2-1	TRBD1	CASSLAGRQGIDEQFF	TGCGCCAGCAGCTTGGCCGGGAGACAGGGGATAGATGAGCAGTTCTTC
NA	TRBV10-3	TRBJ2-2	NA	CAISESVEGDGELFF	TGTGCCATCAGTGAGTCTGTCGAGGGCGACGGGGAGCTGTTTTTT
few	TRBV30	TRBJ2-7	TRBD1	CAWSRDSYEQYF	TGTGCCTGGAGTCGGGACAGCTACGAGCAGTACTTC
NA	TRBV19	TRBJ1-1	TRBD1	CASSPTGGVTEAFF	TGTGCCAGTAGTCCTACAGGGGGCGTCACTGAAGCTTTCTTT
NA	TRBV19	TRBJ2-7	TRBD1	CASSIGTGSEQYF	TGTGCCAGTAGTATAGGGACAGGGAGCGAGCAGTACTTC
few	TRBV27	TRBJ2-7	NA	CASSLTYTYEQYF	TGTGCCAGCAGTCTGACATATACCTACGAGCAGTACTTC
once	TRBV2	TRBJ2-7	TRBD1	CASTEGAGGEGIKQYF	TGTGCCAGCACCGAGGGGGCAGGGGGCGAAGGTATCAAGCAGTACTTC
NA	TRBV19	TRBJ1-1	TRBD1	CASSLQGGAEAFF	TGTGCCAGTAGCTTACAGGGGGGAGCTGAAGCTTTCTTT
NA	TRBV5-8	TRBJ2-7	TRBD1	CASSFQGAREQYF	TGTGCCAGCAGTTTCCAGGGGGCGCGGGAGCAGTACTTC
NA	TRBV19	TRBJ1-1	TRBD1	CASSISHRGVNTEAFF	TGTGCCAGTAGTATATCGCACAGGGGGGTGAACACTGAAGCTTTCTTT